This T cell receptor (beta chain) was documented in a study of cytomegalovirus exposure and HLA in healthy donors. At the level of the study: Earlier results showed approximately 110 million unique TCR beta sequences derived from about 179 million T cells. Tens of millions of unique TCRs, all from HLA-typed donors, were included in an early release of the data.

The sample holds one count of this clone. Its specificity is not known. The V end was cut by 3 bases, the J end by 0 bases, with 17 bases between. The CDR3 totals 17 residues. Per germline, CDR1 SGHRS and CDR2 YFSETQ. Study-level points and caveats: Later examination showed HLA-associated TCR beta chains had greater clonal expansion than equally common others. Fewer N-insertions (relative to the roughly 660-donor mean) were reportedly seen in an Asian-associated ancestry cluster in a later analysis.

This PCR relied on a set of 60 Vbeta primers and 13 Jbeta primers. Sequencing used immunoSEQ multiplex PCR; TCRdb keeps in-frame clones, though not all of them. The repertoire holds 120,000 or so clones, with around 80% as singletons. Sequencing input: PBMCs. This sequence originates from a woman younger than 35 in good health and CMV-seronegative. V and J are TRBV5-1 and TRBJ2-3; tentative D call: TRBD1 (5 bases). CDR3 nucleotides: TGCGCCAGCAGCTCTAAAACAGGCCTAACTAGCACAGATACGCAGTATTTT. It encodes CASSSKTGLTSTDTQYF.